This TCR beta chain came from a study of shared clonotypes between healthy human individuals. Background on the study: Researchers drew samples from two women and three men aged 18 to 49. Used for every donor were three CD4 naive, three CD4 memory, two CD8 naive and one CD8 memory plate.

It was CD45RO-negative cells, positively selected for CCR7, that made up naive CD8 cells, with terminally differentiated effector memory CD45RA+ cells excluded. Produced via immunoSEQ multiplex PCR; TCRdb's table is partial and in-frame only. This sample yields around 610,000 clones, of which approximately 96% are seen a single time; roughly 0.12% belongs to the top ten. CDR1 MNHNS and CDR2 SASEGT come from the germline V gene. V was cut by 1 base and J by 5 bases, with 12 bases left in between. The CDR3 is 14 amino acids. The source is a woman aged 25 to 45 in good health. The sample consisted of naive CD8+ T cells sorted from blood. V and J are TRBV6-1 and TRBJ2-7; D remains unclear. CDR3 protein: CASSEGYGVHEQYF. In nucleotides, the CDR3 is TGTGCCAGCAGTGAAGGCTACGGTGTGCACGAGCAGTACTTC.